This record looks at one T cell receptor beta chain sequence and its context. The record originates from a study of T cell responses to AZD1222 COVID-19 vaccine. The CDR3 extends over 15 amino acids. Trimming removed 1 base from V and 6 bases from J; junction bases left unmatched: 6. CDR1 and CDR2 (germline): LNHDA, SQIVND (reference sequence). Generated by immunoSEQ multiplex PCR, the TCRdb table keeps only in-frame clones and is missing some. The table lists roughly 120,000 clones, under 95% of them singletons. The rearrangement links TRBV19 to TRBJ2-1; 7 bases line up with TRBD2. This clonotype was sampled from an adult who received the AZD1222 COVID-19 vaccine. The sequences come from peripheral blood, collected 28 days after the second AZD1222 dose. The CDR3 loop reads CASSIVGGPGNEQFF. DNA for the CDR3: TGTGCCAGTAGTATAGTGGGAGGGCCGGGCAATGAGCAGTTCTTC.